These 4 T cell receptor beta chains were all obtained from the same sample, sequenced in a study of T cells expressing NK-cell markers. TCRdb re-analyzed the 5' RACE reads; it lists each CDR3 protein once, without DNA. Recorded for this sample: 160,000 or so distinct CDR3 sequences. Sequencing input: blood T cells: a sorted CD56 or NKG2C T cell subset, CD4+ or CD8+ T cells, or bulk PBMC T cells (not recorded which). All receptors come from a woman aged 18-70 years in good health.

This sequence joins TRBV7-2 and TRBJ1-2; the TCRdb call, TRBD1, lacks DNA for checking. Looked up from germline, CDR1 is SGHTA and CDR2 is FQGNSA. The length of the CDR3 is 15 residues. The CDR3 protein is CASSPQDRSNYGYTF.

The genes are TRBV25-1 and TRBJ1-5; the D call from TCRdb, TRBD1, cannot be confirmed without DNA. Germline V gene data show CDR1 as MGHDK and CDR2 as SYGVNS. The CDR3 has 16 residues. The CDR3 is CASSEGSGSSNQPQHF.

The chain links TRBV5-1 to TRBJ2-3; the D call of TRBD1 rests on TCRdb alone, since no DNA is present to check it. The CDR3 runs 14 residues. Germline V CDR1 and CDR2: SGHRS, YFSETQ. The CDR3 protein is CASTGVGTSDTQYF.

The chain carries TRBV5-1 and TRBJ1-4; absent DNA, TCRdb's TRBD1 call cannot be checked. From germline, CDR1 is SGHRS and CDR2 YFSETQ. CDR3 length: 13 amino acids. The CDR3 protein is CASQQGSNEKLFF. The whole variable domain, filled in from reference TRBV5-1 and TRBJ1-4, reads KAGVTQTPRYLIKTRGQQVTLSCSPISGHRSVSWYQQTPGQGLQFLFEYFSETQRNKGNFPGRFSGRQFSNSRSEMNVSTLELGDSALYLCASQQGSNEKLFFGSGTQLSVL.